This T cell receptor (beta chain) was sequenced in a study of blood T cell repertoires in COVID-19. As originally analysed: Estimated nucleated cell counts came from reference gene primer amplification. Profiling relied on immunoSEQ multiplex PCR, and the TCRdb table lists in-frame clones only, not all of them. V, J and clone size are taken as reported in that table, and D and trimming were inferred from the DNA itself. The data show 40,000 or so clones, about nine tenths seen once. Looked up from germline, CDR1 is SGHTA and CDR2 is FQGNSA. V shed 5 bases and J 2 bases; nucleotides not matched to a gene: 6. This CDR3 region has 14 residues.

The origin of this receptor is a man aged 45-65 years with active COVID-19. Specimen: peripheral blood. J is TRBJ2-7 and V is TRBV7-2; TRBD1 aligns across 7 bases. The CDR3, as DNA: TGTGCCAGCAGCCCATCGGGACAGCCCTACGAGCAGTACTTC. The encoded protein is CASSPSGQPYEQYF.